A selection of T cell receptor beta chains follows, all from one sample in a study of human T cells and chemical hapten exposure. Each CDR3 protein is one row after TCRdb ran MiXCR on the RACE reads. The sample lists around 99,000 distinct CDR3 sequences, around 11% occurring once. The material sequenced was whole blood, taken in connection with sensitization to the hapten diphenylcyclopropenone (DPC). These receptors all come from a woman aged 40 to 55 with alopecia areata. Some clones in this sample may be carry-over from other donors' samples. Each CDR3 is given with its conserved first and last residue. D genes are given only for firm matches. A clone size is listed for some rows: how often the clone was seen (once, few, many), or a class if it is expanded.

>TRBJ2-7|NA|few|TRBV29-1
TGCAGCGTTGAGGGCATCCTCAGCGAGCAGTACTTC
CSVEGILSEQYF
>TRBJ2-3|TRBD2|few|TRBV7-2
TGTGCCAGCAGTTCGGGCGGCGGGAGATTAGATACGCAGTATTTT
CASSSGGGRLDTQYF
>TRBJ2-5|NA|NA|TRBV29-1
TGCAGCGTGAGGATTCTTCAAGAGACCCAGTACTTC
CSVRILQETQYF
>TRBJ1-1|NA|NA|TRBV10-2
TGCGCCTCACAGGGCGGAAAGAACACTGAAGCTTTCTTT
CASQGGKNTEAFF
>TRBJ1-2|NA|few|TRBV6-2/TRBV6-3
TGTGCCAGCGGATTTGGACAGTCCTATGGCTACACCTTC
CASGFGQSYGYTF
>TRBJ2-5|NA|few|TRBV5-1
TGCGCCAGCAGCCCAGGTCGCCAAGAGACCCAGTACTTC
CASSPGRQETQYF
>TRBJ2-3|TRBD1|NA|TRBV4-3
TGCGCCAGCAGCCACGATGGACAGGGAGAGAGAACAGATACGCAGTATTTT
CASSHDGQGERTDTQYF
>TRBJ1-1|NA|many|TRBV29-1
TGCAGCGTTGAACAGGGACCATCTAACACTGAAGCTTTCTTT
CSVEQGPSNTEAFF
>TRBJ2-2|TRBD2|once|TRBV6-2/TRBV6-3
TGTGCCAGCAGGGGGACCAGGACTAGCTCATTGGTCGGGGAGCTGTTTTTT
CASRGTRTSSLVGELFF
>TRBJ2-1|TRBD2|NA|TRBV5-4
TGTGCCAGCAGCCGTAGCGGGAGGGGATACAATGAGCAGTTCTTC
CASSRSGRGYNEQFF
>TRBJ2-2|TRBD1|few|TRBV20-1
TGCAGTGCTAGAGTCTCACGTGACAGGGCGAACACCGGGGAGCTGTTTTTT
CSARVSRDRANTGELFF
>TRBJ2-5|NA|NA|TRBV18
TGTGCCAGCTCACCACGAACGGCGGAGACCCAGTACTTC
CASSPRTAETQYF
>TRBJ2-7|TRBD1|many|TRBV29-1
TGCAGCGTTGAGGGCAAGACAGGGCTCTCGGGGGAGCAGTACTTC
CSVEGKTGLSGEQYF
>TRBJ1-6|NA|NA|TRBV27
TGTGCCAGCAGTGGACAAAATTCACCCCTCCACTTT
CASSGQNSPLHF
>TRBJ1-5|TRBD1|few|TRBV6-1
TGTGCCAGCTGGGACAGGAGAGACAATCAGCCCCAGCATTTT
CASWDRRDNQPQHF
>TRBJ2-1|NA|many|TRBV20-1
TGCAGTGCTAGGAGGGGGAAAGACTACCCGCTTTACAATGAGCAGTTCTTC
CSARRGKDYPLYNEQFF
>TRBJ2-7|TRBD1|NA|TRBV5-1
TGCGCCAGCAGCATGACAGGGGGAAGCTCCTACGAGCAGTACTTC
CASSMTGGSSYEQYF
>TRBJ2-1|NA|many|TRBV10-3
TGTGCCATCAGAGGCAGGGACTCCTACAATGAGCAGTTCTTC
CAIRGRDSYNEQFF
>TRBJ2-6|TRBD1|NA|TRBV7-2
TGTGCCAGCAGCGGTACCGGGACAGGGAGTGGGGCCAACGTCCTGACTTTC
CASSGTGTGSGANVLTF
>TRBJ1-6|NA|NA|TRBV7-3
TGTGCCAGCAGACTTGAGTCCTATAATTCACCCCTCCACTTT
CASRLESYNSPLHF
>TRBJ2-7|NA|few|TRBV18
TGTGCCAGCTCACCCACGACAGCCTACGAGCAGTACTTC
CASSPTTAYEQYF
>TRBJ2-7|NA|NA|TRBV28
TGTGCCAGCAGTATAGGGACGGTCTCCTACGAGCAGTACTTC
CASSIGTVSYEQYF
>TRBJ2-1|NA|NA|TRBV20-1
TGCAGTGCTAGAGGGGGGGTGATGTCAGGGAGCGATGAGCAGTTCTTC
CSARGGVMSGSDEQFF
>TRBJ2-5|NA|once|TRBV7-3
TGTGCCAGCAGCGATAATCCAGGGGACCAAGAGACCCAGTACTTC
CASSDNPGDQETQYF
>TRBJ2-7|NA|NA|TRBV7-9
TGTGCCAGCAGACCCATCTACGAGCAGTACTTC
CASRPIYEQYF
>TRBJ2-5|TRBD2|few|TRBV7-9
TGTGCCAGCAGCTTTTCGGGAGGGGAGACCCAGTACTTC
CASSFSGGETQYF
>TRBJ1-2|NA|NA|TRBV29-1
TGCAGCGTGGCAGGGATCAACTATGGCTACACCTTC
CSVAGINYGYTF
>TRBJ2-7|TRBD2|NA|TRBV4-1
TGCGCCAGCAGCCAAGCTGCGGGAGATCACGAGCAGTACTTC
CASSQAAGDHEQYF
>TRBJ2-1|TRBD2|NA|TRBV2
TGTGCCAGCAGCTTGGGACTAGGGGGTTACAATGAGCAGTTCTTC
CASSLGLGGYNEQFF
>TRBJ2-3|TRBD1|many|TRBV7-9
TGTGCCAGCAGCTACCGGGACAGGATCACAGATACGCAGTATTTT
CASSYRDRITDTQYF
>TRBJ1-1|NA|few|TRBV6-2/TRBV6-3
TGTGCCAGCAGGTCGGTGGTGAACACTGAAGCTTTCTTT
CASRSVVNTEAFF
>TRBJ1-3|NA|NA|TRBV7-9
TGTGCCAGCAGCTTAGGCCCCCAGGTCAACTCTGGAAACACCATATATTTT
CASSLGPQVNSGNTIYF
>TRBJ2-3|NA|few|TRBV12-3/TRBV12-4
TGTGCCACCCAGTTGGCGCCGGACGGACTCTCTACGCAGTATTTT
CATQLAPDGLSTQYF
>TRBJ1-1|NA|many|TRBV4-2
TGTGCCAGCAGCCAAGATTTGGTGAGCCCTGAAGCTTTCTTT
CASSQDLVSPEAFF
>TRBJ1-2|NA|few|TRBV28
TGTGCCAGCAGTTCCCTGAGAGCCTATGGCTACACCTTC
CASSSLRAYGYTF
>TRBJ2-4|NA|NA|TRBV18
TGTGCCAGCTCACCACGTGGTGACAGCAAAAACATTCAGTACTTC
CASSPRGDSKNIQYF
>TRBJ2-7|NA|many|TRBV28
TGTGCCAGCAGTTTACCCCGGGACGGAGGAGCCTACGAGCAGTACTTC
CASSLPRDGGAYEQYF
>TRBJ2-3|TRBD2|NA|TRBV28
TGTGCCAGCAGTTTAGCGGGGAGGGCGCAGTATTTT
CASSLAGRAQYF
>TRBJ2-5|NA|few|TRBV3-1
TGTGCCAGCAGCCAAGGCTTAGCATCCCCCACCCAGTACTTC
CASSQGLASPTQYF
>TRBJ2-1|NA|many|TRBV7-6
TGTGCCAGCAGCTTAGCGGCTGAGTACAATGAGCAGTTCTTC
CASSLAAEYNEQFF
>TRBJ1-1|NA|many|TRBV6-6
TGTGCCAGCAGTCCCCGAGGCACGGAAAATGAAGCTTTCTTT
CASSPRGTENEAFF